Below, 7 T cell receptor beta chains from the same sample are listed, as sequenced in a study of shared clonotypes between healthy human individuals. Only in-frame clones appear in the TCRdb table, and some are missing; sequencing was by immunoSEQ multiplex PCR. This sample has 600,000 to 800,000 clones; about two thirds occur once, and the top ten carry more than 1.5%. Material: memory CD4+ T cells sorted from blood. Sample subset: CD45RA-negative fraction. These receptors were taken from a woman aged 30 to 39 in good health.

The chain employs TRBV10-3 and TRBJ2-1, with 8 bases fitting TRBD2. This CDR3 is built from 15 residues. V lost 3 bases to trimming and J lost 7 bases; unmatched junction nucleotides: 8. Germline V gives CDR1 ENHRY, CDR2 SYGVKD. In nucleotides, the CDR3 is TGTGCCATCAGTGATAGGTCTAGCGGGCGTAATGAGCAGTTCTTC. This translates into CAISDRSSGRNEQFF.

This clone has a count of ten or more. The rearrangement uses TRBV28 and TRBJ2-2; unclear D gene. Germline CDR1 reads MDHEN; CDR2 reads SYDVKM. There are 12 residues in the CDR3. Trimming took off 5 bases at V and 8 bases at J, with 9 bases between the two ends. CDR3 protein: CASSRPGGELFF. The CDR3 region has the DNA TGTGCCAGCAGTCGTCCCGGAGGGGAGCTGTTTTTT.

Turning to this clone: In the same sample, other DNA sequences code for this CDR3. The CDR3 sequence: CASSQDRGAGANVLTF. The CDR3 region has the DNA TGTGCCAGCAGCCAAGATCGAGGAGCCGGGGCCAACGTCCTGACTTTC. The chain combines TRBV4-2 with TRBJ2-6; D remains ambiguous. From germline, CDR1 is LGHNA and CDR2 YNFKEQ. The CDR3 runs 16 residues. With 0 bases removed from V and 4 bases from J, the gap between germline ends came to 10 bases.

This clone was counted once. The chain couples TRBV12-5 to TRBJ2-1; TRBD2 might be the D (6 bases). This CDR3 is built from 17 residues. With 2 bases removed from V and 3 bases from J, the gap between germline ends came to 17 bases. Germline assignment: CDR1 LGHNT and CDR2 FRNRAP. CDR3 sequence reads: CASGLTLGRDNYNEQFF. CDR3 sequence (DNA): TGTGCTAGTGGTTTGACTTTGGGGCGGGATAACTACAATGAGCAGTTCTTC.

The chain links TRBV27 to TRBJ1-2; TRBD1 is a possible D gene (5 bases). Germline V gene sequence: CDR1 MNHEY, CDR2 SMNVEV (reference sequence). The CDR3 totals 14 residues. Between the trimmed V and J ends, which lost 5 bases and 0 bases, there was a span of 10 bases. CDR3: CASSRGRANYGYTF. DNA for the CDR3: TGTGCCAGCAGTCGGGGGAGGGCTAACTATGGCTACACCTTC.

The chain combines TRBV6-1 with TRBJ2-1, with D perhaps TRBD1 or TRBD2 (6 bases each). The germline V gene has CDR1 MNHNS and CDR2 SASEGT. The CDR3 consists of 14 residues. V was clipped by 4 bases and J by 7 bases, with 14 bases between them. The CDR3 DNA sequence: TGTGCCAGCAGTGTCGGGGGCCAAGAAAATGAGCAGTTCTTC. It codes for CASSVGGQENEQFF.

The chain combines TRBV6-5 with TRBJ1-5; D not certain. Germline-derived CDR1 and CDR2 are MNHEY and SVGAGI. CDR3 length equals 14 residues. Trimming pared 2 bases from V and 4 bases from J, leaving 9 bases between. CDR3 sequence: CASSYKYTNQPQHF. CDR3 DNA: TGTGCCAGCAGTTACAAGTACACTAATCAGCCCCAGCATTTT.